The 21 T cell receptor beta chains below all came from one sample that was sequenced in a study of CD8 T cells in ankylosing spondylitis. One entry per CDR3 protein results from TCRdb running MiXCR on the 5' RACE reads. The data contain approximately 350,000 distinct CDR3 sequences, approximately 15% of them singletons. Sequencing was done on a sample of blood, either unsorted or a sorted T cell fraction (not recorded which). The receptors originated from a male donor with ankylosing spondylitis or in good health (not recorded which).

This clonotype turned up a few times. The chain is built from TRBV2 and TRBJ2-1; D is undetermined. Looked up from germline, CDR1 is SNHLY and CDR2 is FYNNEI. V shed 4 bases and J shed 7 bases, with 5 bases lying between them. This CDR3 region has 11 residues. CDR3 sequence: CASSGENEQFF. The DNA for the CDR3 is TGTGCCAGCAGTGGGGAAAATGAGCAGTTCTTC. Based on the CDR3 plus reference TRBV2 and TRBJ2-1, the full variable domain is EPEVTQTPSHQVTQMGQEVILRCVPISNHLYFYWYRQILGQKVEFLVSFYNNEISEKSEIFDDQFSVERPDGSNFTLKIRSTKLEDSAMYFCASSGENEQFFGPGTRLTVL.

This clonotype was seen a handful of times. CDR3 nucleotide sequence: TGTGCCAGCAGTTGGGACACTGCTCTCTCCTACGAGCAGTACTTC. This sequence encodes CASSWDTALSYEQYF. This chain joins TRBV12-3 or TRBV12-4 and TRBJ2-7; a possible D gene is TRBD1 (6 bases). Trimming shortened V by 4 bases and J by 0 bases, and 13 bases separated the two germline ends. This CDR3 contains 15 residues.

This clonotype was picked up a small number of times. The chain has TRBV4-2 and TRBJ2-1; no firm D call. CDR1 is LGHNA and CDR2 is YNFKEQ in the germline V gene. The V end lost 2 bases, the J end lost 8 bases, and 22 bases lay between the germline ends. The CDR3 is 17 amino acids. The CDR3 reads CASSQSPRGELDDEQFF. CDR3 coding DNA: TGTGCCAGCAGCCAATCCCCACGAGGAGAACTTGACGATGAGCAGTTCTTC.

This clonotype has more than one count but fewer than ten. The V and J genes are TRBV5-1 and TRBJ1-2; 8 bases are shared with TRBD1. Trimming cost V 1 base and J 9 bases; bases outside gene matches: 8. The germline CDR1 and CDR2 sequences are SGHRS and YFSETQ. This CDR3 is 14 amino acids long. CDR3 DNA sequence: TGCGCCAGCAGCTTGAGCACAGGGGGACGAAGCTACACCTTC. Protein sequence: CASSLSTGGRSYTF.

The chain links TRBV20-1 to TRBJ2-5; D unresolved. The CDR3 consists of 12 residues. Germline loops: CDR1 DFQATT, CDR2 SNEGSKA (reference sequence). Trimming pared 3 bases from V and 5 bases from J, leaving 10 bases between. The CDR3 sequence is CSASPVGETQYF. DNA for the CDR3: TGCAGTGCTAGCCCGGTCGGGGAGACCCAGTACTTC.

This clonotype was counted a few times. V and J are TRBV27 and TRBJ2-3; D is unclear. Germline loops: CDR1 MNHEY, CDR2 SMNVEV (reference sequence). The CDR3 extends over 12 amino acids. Deletions cut 5 bases from V and 6 bases from J, with 9 bases between. CDR3 coding DNA: TGTGCCAGCAGTCAAACTGGGGATACGCAGTATTTT. Residues: CASSQTGDTQYF.

This chain joins TRBV5-5 and TRBJ2-7; 9 nucleotides align to TRBD1. Germline values: CDR1 SGHKS, CDR2 YYEKEE (reference sequence). The CDR3 is made up of 15 amino acids. With 2 bases clipped from V and 3 bases from J, the junction kept 6 bases outside the gene matches. CDR3 in amino acids: CASSFLQGANYEQYF. Here the CDR3 DNA reads TGTGCCAGCAGCTTTTTACAGGGGGCGAACTACGAGCAGTACTTC.

The chain joins TRBV6-5 to TRBJ2-7; 8 bases line up with TRBD1. The CDR3 runs 16 residues. Germline CDR1 reads MNHEY; CDR2 reads SVGAGI. J gave up 3 bases and V 3 bases, and 10 bases lay outside the gene matches. CDR3 coding DNA: TGTGCCAGCAGTTATTCCCCCTCAACAGGGGGCTACGAGCAGTACTTC. The encoded protein is CASSYSPSTGGYEQYF.

The chain recombines TRBV20-1 with TRBJ2-7, with D perhaps given as TRBD1 or TRBD2 (5 bases each). Trimming removed 3 bases at V and 2 bases at J, with 8 bases between. CDR1 is DFQATT, CDR2 SNEGSKA, per germline (reference sequence). The CDR3 extends over 12 amino acids. Here the CDR3 reads CSASRGPYEQYF. In DNA form, the CDR3 reads TGCAGTGCTAGCCGGGGACCCTACGAGCAGTACTTC.

The J gene is TRBJ1-3, the V gene TRBV11-2, with no clear D. The CDR3 sequence is 14 residues long. In germline, CDR1 is SGHAT, CDR2 FQNNGV. V dropped 0 bases and J dropped 4 bases, with 7 bases sitting between them. The chain's CDR3 is CASSLEPGGNTIYF. The CDR3 nucleotides read TGTGCCAGCAGCTTAGAGCCGGGAGGAAACACCATATATTTT.

This clonotype was seen a handful of times. The chain employs TRBV5-1 and TRBJ2-6, with unresolved D. CDR1 is SGHRS and CDR2 is YFSETQ in the germline V gene. Trimming left V 3 bases short and J 0 bases short, with 13 bases between. CDR3 length: 17 amino acids. The CDR3 DNA reads as TGCGCCAGCAGCTCCCTGACACAATCCTCTGGGGCCAACGTCCTGACTTTC. This codes for CASSSLTQSSGANVLTF.

Points on this clonotype: Compared with germline, one end of the junction differs, possibly owing to a read error. V gene TRBV6-5 combines with J gene TRBJ2-2; D is uncertain. Per the germline V gene, CDR1 is MNHEY and CDR2 is SVGAGI. This CDR3 has 11 residues. This CDR3 reads CASRATWELFF. CDR3 nucleotides: TGTGCCAGCAGAGCCACCTGGGAGCTGTTTTTT.

This clonotype has just a few counts. The V and J genes are TRBV20-1 and TRBJ1-1; D gene unclear. The CDR3 spans 11 residues. Germline V CDR1 and CDR2: DFQATT, SNEGSKA (reference sequence). V was shortened by 6 bases and J by 8 bases, with 13 bases between the two germline ends. As DNA, the CDR3 is TGCAGTGCCCGACTGACAAGGGAAGCTTTCTTT. Translation gives CSARLTREAFF.

V and J are TRBV5-1 and TRBJ2-3; possibly TRBD1 for D (6 bases). Trimming took 4 bases from V and 6 from J, leaving 12 bases between them. From germline, CDR1 is SGHRS and CDR2 YFSETQ. The CDR3 length is 13 residues. The CDR3 loop reads CASSLQGRDTQYF. For the CDR3, the DNA is TGCGCCAGCAGCCTACAGGGACGGGATACGCAGTATTTT. Full variable domain (outside the CDR3, taken from reference TRBV5-1 and TRBJ2-3): KAGVTQTPRYLIKTRGQQVTLSCSPISGHRSVSWYQQTPGQGLQFLFEYFSETQRNKGNFPGRFSGRQFSNSRSEMNVSTLELGDSALYLCASSLQGRDTQYFGPGTRLTVL.

The table lists this clonotype with a few counts. The V call is TRBV7-8, the J call TRBJ1-1; no clear D gene. This CDR3 region has 13 residues. Deletions cut 8 bases from V and 1 base from J, with 11 bases between. Germline lookup yields CDR1 SGHVS and CDR2 FQNEAQ. The CDR3: CASGIRENTEAFF. The CDR3 DNA follows: TGTGCCAGCGGAATCCGGGAGAACACTGAAGCTTTCTTT.

In its sample, this clonotype was seen a few times. CDR3 loop: CSAPTGALNTEAFF. CDR3 sequence (DNA): TGCAGTGCCCCTACGGGGGCTCTTAACACTGAAGCTTTCTTT. The chain is built from TRBV20-1 and TRBJ1-1, with a possible D match to TRBD1 (6 bases). The V and J ends lost 6 bases and 2 bases respectively, with 16 bases between them. The CDR3 spans 14 residues. Germline loops: CDR1 DFQATT, CDR2 SNEGSKA (reference sequence).

In its sample, this clonotype was seen a few times. This chain links TRBV6-6 with TRBJ2-2; D gene uncertain. Trimming cost V 2 bases and J 9 bases, with 10 bases left between them. This CDR3 has 13 residues. CDR1 is MNHNY, CDR2 SVGAGI, per germline (reference sequence). For the CDR3, the DNA is TGTGCCAGCAGTTACGCCAATAATAGGGAGCTGTTTTTT. It specifies CASSYANNRELFF.

This clonotype was detected a few times. This chain links TRBV2 with TRBJ2-3; possibly TRBD2 for D (5 bases). Germline CDR1 and CDR2: SNHLY and FYNNEI. V was pared by 7 bases and J by 6 bases, with 23 bases between. This CDR3 comprises 16 residues. CDR3 amino acids: CASMGLALAQADTQYF. The CDR3 coding sequence is TGTGCCAGCATGGGTCTGGCCCTAGCCCAGGCGGATACGCAGTATTTT.

This clonotype came up a few times. The chain joins TRBV20-1 to TRBJ1-5; maybe TRBD1 (6 bases). The CDR3 loop spans 13 amino acids. The germline CDR1 and CDR2 sequences are DFQATT and SNEGSKA (reference sequence). V was cut by 5 bases and J by 5 bases, with 13 bases left in between. CDR3 bases: TGCAGTGCTCAACAGGGATTAGATCAGCCCCAGCATTTT. This encodes CSAQQGLDQPQHF.

This rearrangement joins TRBV20-1 to TRBJ2-3; a possible D gene is TRBD2 (6 bases). V was trimmed by 2 bases and J by 2 bases, leaving 11 bases between them. This CDR3 has 14 amino acids. Germline CDR1 is DFQATT and CDR2 is SNEGSKA (reference sequence). The CDR3 nucleotides are TGCAGTGCTAGACCGGGACTGCCCACAGATACGCAGTATTTT. It codes for CSARPGLPTDTQYF.

This clonotype has a count of ten or more. The chain uses TRBV12-3 or TRBV12-4 and TRBJ2-2, with 9 bases fitting TRBD1. V trimming: 6 bases; J trimming: 2 bases; junction bases outside the gene matches: 10. This CDR3 region has 17 residues. CDR3 residues: CASRPTDRGTNTGELFF. The CDR3 DNA reads TGTGCCAGCAGGCCCACCGACAGGGGGACAAACACCGGGGAGCTGTTTTTT.